This T cell receptor (beta chain) was sequenced in a study of radiotherapy plus CTLA-4 blockade in lung cancer. The overall study: Among enrolled patients, roughly 20% responded and around 30% achieved disease control. Broader study findings: Radiotherapy was combined with ipilimumab, and tumor-derived TCR clones then expanded in blood.

Sequenced by immunoSEQ multiplex PCR; TCRdb stores in-frame clones only, minus some. The table has tens of thousands of clones, around 87% seen once; the top ten hold approximately 1.9%. Germline CDR1 and CDR2: SGHVS and FNYEAQ. V lost 1 base and J lost 11; bases outside the gene matches: 10. The CDR3 sequence is 16 residues long. As concerns this clone: What it binds is unknown.

The J gene is TRBJ2-1, the V gene TRBV7-6, with 11 bases that match TRBD2. The clonotype was recovered from a human donor with non-small cell lung cancer who had a partial response to radiotherapy plus ipilimumab. Specimen: peripheral blood, collected from a patient treated with radiotherapy plus ipilimumab. The CDR3 loop is CASSLGLAGGALKQFF. CDR3 sequence (DNA): TGTGCCAGCAGCTTAGGGCTAGCGGGAGGTGCGTTAAAGCAGTTCTTC. Looking up the rest from reference TRBV7-6 and TRBJ2-1 gives the full variable domain: GAGVSQSPRYKVTKRGQDVALRCDPISGHVSLYWYRQALGQGPEFLTYFNYEAQQDKSGLPNDRFSAERPEGSISTLTIQRTEQRDSAMYRCASSLGLAGGALKQFFGPGTRLTVL.